The rows below give T cell receptor beta chains drawn from one sample of a study of cytomegalovirus exposure and HLA in healthy donors. Sequencing used immunoSEQ multiplex PCR; TCRdb keeps in-frame clones, though not all of them. Among 150,000 to 200,000 clones, around 84% were seen once, and the ten largest hold around 3.3%. Sequenced input: PBMCs. The source of these receptors is a middle-aged woman in good health and CMV-seronegative. CDR3s include the opening cysteine and the closing phenylalanine or tryptophan. D genes are given only for firm matches. Some rows mark clone size as missing; the rest say once, few, many or name a class of expanded clone.

J gene: TRBJ2-5; D gene: TRBD2; V gene: TRBV28; clone size: once; CDR3 DNA: TGTGCCAGCAGTTTAGGGGGGGATCGAGAGACCCAGTACTTC; CDR3 protein: CASSLGGDRETQYF
J gene: TRBJ1-1; D gene: -; V gene: TRBV2; clone size: few; CDR3 DNA: TGTGCCAGCCATACAGGGTACACTGAAGCTTTCTTT; CDR3 protein: CASHTGYTEAFF
J gene: TRBJ2-7; D gene: TRBD1; V gene: TRBV25-1; clone size: -; CDR3 DNA: TGTGCCAGCAGCCTCGGGACAGGGGTGAACGAGCAGTACTTC; CDR3 protein: CASSLGTGVNEQYF
J gene: TRBJ1-4; D gene: -; V gene: TRBV4-2; clone size: few; CDR3 DNA: TGTGCCAGCAGCCCTATGTGGGGGCGCGGAAAACTGTTTTTT; CDR3 protein: CASSPMWGRGKLFF
J gene: TRBJ1-1; D gene: TRBD1; V gene: TRBV5-6; clone size: few; CDR3 DNA: TGTGCCAGCAGCTTTAACGACAGGGATGAAGCTTTCTTT; CDR3 protein: CASSFNDRDEAFF
J gene: TRBJ2-3; D gene: -; V gene: TRBV6-5; clone size: -; CDR3 DNA: TGTGCCAGCAGTTACGTGTTAGCAGATACGCAGTATTTT; CDR3 protein: CASSYVLADTQYF
J gene: TRBJ2-2; D gene: -; V gene: TRBV18; clone size: once; CDR3 DNA: TGTGCCAGCTCAAGGACACTGGACGGGGAGCTGTTTTTT; CDR3 protein: CASSRTLDGELFF
J gene: TRBJ1-1; D gene: -; V gene: TRBV7-8; clone size: -; CDR3 DNA: TGTGCCAGCAGCTTAGCAAGGGGCTATTCGAACACTGAAGCTTTCTTT; CDR3 protein: CASSLARGYSNTEAFF
J gene: TRBJ1-4; D gene: -; V gene: TRBV7-9; clone size: -; CDR3 DNA: TGTGCCAGCAGCTTAGCTACAGTTGCAACTAATGAAAAACTGTTTTTT; CDR3 protein: CASSLATVATNEKLFF
J gene: TRBJ1-3; D gene: TRBD1; V gene: TRBV5-6; clone size: -; CDR3 DNA: TGTGCCAGCAGCTGGCCCGGGACAGACTCTGGAAACACCATATATTTT; CDR3 protein: CASSWPGTDSGNTIYF
J gene: TRBJ1-6; D gene: -; V gene: TRBV13; clone size: -; CDR3 DNA: TGTGCCAGCAGCCTCGCGGCTAGGGGGAATTCACCCCTCCACTTT; CDR3 protein: CASSLAARGNSPLHF
J gene: TRBJ2-5; D gene: TRBD2; V gene: TRBV25-1; clone size: -; CDR3 DNA: TGTGCCAGCAGTGCCAGCGGGGAAGGGGTCAAGGAGACCCAGTACTTC; CDR3 protein: CASSASGEGVKETQYF
J gene: TRBJ2-1; D gene: TRBD2; V gene: TRBV6-5; clone size: -; CDR3 DNA: TGTGCCAGCAGCCACCGGACTAGGGGCAATGAGCAGTTCTTC; CDR3 protein: CASSHRTRGNEQFF
J gene: TRBJ2-7; D gene: -; V gene: TRBV18; clone size: few; CDR3 DNA: TGTGCCAGCTCACCACCGGCCCGCTCCTACGAGCAGTACTTC; CDR3 protein: CASSPPARSYEQYF
J gene: TRBJ2-1; D gene: TRBD2; V gene: TRBV4-2; clone size: -; CDR3 DNA: TGTGCCAGCAGCCAAGGCTGGACTAGCGGTTACAATGAGCAGTTCTTC; CDR3 protein: CASSQGWTSGYNEQFF
J gene: TRBJ2-2; D gene: -; V gene: TRBV7-9; clone size: -; CDR3 DNA: TGTGCCAGCAGAAGTAGCGGTAACACCGGGGAGCTGTTTTTT; CDR3 protein: CASRSSGNTGELFF
J gene: TRBJ2-7; D gene: -; V gene: TRBV6-5; clone size: -; CDR3 DNA: TGTGCCAGCAGGAAATATAGCTCCTACGAGCAGTACTTC; CDR3 protein: CASRKYSSYEQYF
J gene: TRBJ2-7; D gene: TRBD2; V gene: TRBV9; clone size: -; CDR3 DNA: TGTGCCAGCAGCGTAGGGTTAGCGGGGGCCAACGAGCAGTACTTC; CDR3 protein: CASSVGLAGANEQYF
J gene: TRBJ2-2; D gene: TRBD2; V gene: TRBV7-9; clone size: -; CDR3 DNA: TGTTCCAGCAGGTTCCTAGCGGGGCCGAACACCGGGGAGCTGTTTTTT; CDR3 protein: CSSRFLAGPNTGELFF
J gene: TRBJ1-2; D gene: -; V gene: TRBV18; clone size: -; CDR3 DNA: TGTGCCAGCTCACCACCGGCAGACTATGGCTACACCTTC; CDR3 protein: CASSPPADYGYTF
J gene: TRBJ1-6; D gene: -; V gene: TRBV7-9; clone size: -; CDR3 DNA: TGTGCCAGCAGCTTAGAGCACAGGGTAACCTTTAATTCACCCCTCCACTTT; CDR3 protein: CASSLEHRVTFNSPLHF
J gene: TRBJ2-1; D gene: TRBD1; V gene: TRBV19; clone size: -; CDR3 DNA: TGTGCCAGTAGAACAGATACAGGGGGCTCCATTCTGGAGTTCTTC; CDR3 protein: CASRTDTGGSILEFF
J gene: TRBJ1-2; D gene: -; V gene: TRBV29-1; clone size: few; CDR3 DNA: TGCAGCGTTGTAGCGGGAGCCTATGGCTACACCTTC; CDR3 protein: CSVVAGAYGYTF
J gene: TRBJ2-7; D gene: TRBD1; V gene: TRBV28; clone size: -; CDR3 DNA: TGTGCCAGCAGTGTAAACGGACAGGGATCCTACGAGCAGTACTTC; CDR3 protein: CASSVNGQGSYEQYF
J gene: TRBJ1-5; D gene: -; V gene: TRBV6-1; clone size: -; CDR3 DNA: TGTGCCAGCAGTGCGGGTCAGCCCCAGCATTTT; CDR3 protein: CASSAGQPQHF
J gene: TRBJ2-4; D gene: TRBD1; V gene: TRBV18; clone size: -; CDR3 DNA: TGTGCCAGCTCACCAACAGGGGGCGCTGGGGACATTCAGTACTTC; CDR3 protein: CASSPTGGAGDIQYF
J gene: TRBJ1-1; D gene: TRBD1; V gene: TRBV28; clone size: few; CDR3 DNA: TGTGCCAGCAGATCTGGACAGGGCACTGAAGCTTTCTTT; CDR3 protein: CASRSGQGTEAFF
J gene: TRBJ2-1; D gene: -; V gene: TRBV4-1; clone size: -; CDR3 DNA: TGCGCCAGCAGCCAAGGCCCCCGGGACAAGGGATCTCACAATGAGCAGTTCTTC; CDR3 protein: CASSQGPRDKGSHNEQFF
J gene: TRBJ1-5; D gene: -; V gene: TRBV10-2; clone size: -; CDR3 DNA: TGCGCCAGCAGTGAGACTACAGGGTCGACCCAGCATTTT; CDR3 protein: CASSETTGSTQHF
J gene: TRBJ1-6; D gene: -; V gene: TRBV2; clone size: once; CDR3 DNA: TGTGCCAGCCAGGGGTACGGGGCGCTTCCCTCAAATTCACCCCTCCACTTT; CDR3 protein: CASQGYGALPSNSPLHF
J gene: TRBJ2-5; D gene: -; V gene: TRBV5-6; clone size: -; CDR3 DNA: TGTGCCAGCAGCTGGATGACAGCCCAAGAGACCCAGTACTTC; CDR3 protein: CASSWMTAQETQYF
J gene: TRBJ1-1; D gene: TRBD1; V gene: TRBV5-1; clone size: -; CDR3 DNA: TGCGCCAGCCCGAGTGGGACAGGGGTGACTCTATTGGCTTTCTTT; CDR3 protein: CASPSGTGVTLLAFF
J gene: TRBJ1-6; D gene: -; V gene: TRBV19; clone size: few; CDR3 DNA: TGTGCCAGTAGTCAGATTTGGTCGTCGAACGATTCACCCCTCCACTTT; CDR3 protein: CASSQIWSSNDSPLHF
J gene: TRBJ1-2; D gene: TRBD1; V gene: TRBV19; clone size: -; CDR3 DNA: TGTGCCAGTAGTATCTCCGGGACAGGGTATCGCTACACCTTC; CDR3 protein: CASSISGTGYRYTF
J gene: TRBJ1-2; D gene: -; V gene: TRBV19; clone size: -; CDR3 DNA: TGTGCCAGTACCATTGGGCAGACAGGAGATGTTTATGGCTACACCTTC; CDR3 protein: CASTIGQTGDVYGYTF
J gene: TRBJ1-2; D gene: TRBD1; V gene: TRBV5-4; clone size: -; CDR3 DNA: TGTGCCAACAGCTTGTCGACAGGGGAATCTGGCTACACCTTC; CDR3 protein: CANSLSTGESGYTF
J gene: TRBJ1-2; D gene: -; V gene: TRBV27; clone size: -; CDR3 DNA: TGTGCCAGCAGTTTAAGACACCCCGAACAATACTATGGCTACACCTTC; CDR3 protein: CASSLRHPEQYYGYTF
J gene: TRBJ2-5; D gene: -; V gene: TRBV19; clone size: few; CDR3 DNA: TGTGCCAGTAGTGAGGTAGCATGGGAGACCCAGTACTTC; CDR3 protein: CASSEVAWETQYF
J gene: TRBJ2-7; D gene: -; V gene: TRBV18; clone size: few; CDR3 DNA: TGTGCCAGCTCACCTGGATCTACGGGAAGCTCCTACGAGCAGTACTTC; CDR3 protein: CASSPGSTGSSYEQYF
J gene: TRBJ2-7; D gene: -; V gene: TRBV2; clone size: -; CDR3 DNA: TGTGCCAGCGAACAGGTCTCCTACGAGCAGTACTTC; CDR3 protein: CASEQVSYEQYF
J gene: TRBJ2-5; D gene: TRBD1; V gene: TRBV18; clone size: once; CDR3 DNA: TGTGCCAGCTCAGCAACTCAACAGGGGCGGGAGACCCAGTACTTC; CDR3 protein: CASSATQQGRETQYF
J gene: TRBJ1-1; D gene: TRBD1; V gene: TRBV5-1; clone size: -; CDR3 DNA: TGCGCCAGCAGCTTAGGGACAGGGGTGGTTGACACTGAAGCTTTCTTT; CDR3 protein: CASSLGTGVVDTEAFF
J gene: TRBJ2-5; D gene: TRBD2; V gene: TRBV11-1; clone size: -; CDR3 DNA: TGTGCCAGCAGCTTAGGGGGACTACAAGGAGAGACCCAGTACTTC; CDR3 protein: CASSLGGLQGETQYF
J gene: TRBJ1-4; D gene: -; V gene: TRBV6-1; clone size: -; CDR3 DNA: TGTGCCAGCAGTCCGGGACAAGGGAATGAAAAACTGTTTTTT; CDR3 protein: CASSPGQGNEKLFF
J gene: TRBJ2-4; D gene: -; V gene: TRBV2; clone size: -; CDR3 DNA: TGTGCCAGCAGTCCTCAAGGAGGGAGGGCCAAAAACATTCAGTACTTC; CDR3 protein: CASSPQGGRAKNIQYF
J gene: TRBJ2-1; D gene: TRBD2; V gene: TRBV7-8; clone size: -; CDR3 DNA: TGTGCCAGCAGCTTACGGACTAGCGGGATAAACAATGAGCAGTTCTTC; CDR3 protein: CASSLRTSGINNEQFF
J gene: TRBJ2-3; D gene: TRBD2; V gene: TRBV5-1; clone size: -; CDR3 DNA: TGCGCCAGCAGCGGGAGGGCTGGCTTCACAGATACGCAGTATTTT; CDR3 protein: CASSGRAGFTDTQYF
J gene: TRBJ2-6; D gene: -; V gene: TRBV5-1; clone size: -; CDR3 DNA: TGCGCCAGCAGCTTGTTCCCAAACTCTGGGGCCAACGTCCTGACTTTC; CDR3 protein: CASSLFPNSGANVLTF
J gene: TRBJ1-2; D gene: TRBD1; V gene: TRBV6-4; clone size: -; CDR3 DNA: TGTGCCAGCAGTAGGGTAGGGACAGGGGTGCCCTACACCTTC; CDR3 protein: CASSRVGTGVPYTF
J gene: TRBJ1-4; D gene: -; V gene: TRBV7-9; clone size: -; CDR3 DNA: TGTGCCAGCAGCTCCGGAGGGGCCCGGAATGAAAAACTGTTTTTT; CDR3 protein: CASSSGGARNEKLFF
J gene: TRBJ2-5; D gene: TRBD1; V gene: TRBV13; clone size: -; CDR3 DNA: TGTGCCAGCAGCTTATTGGAGACAGGGCTTCAAGAGACCCAGTACTTC; CDR3 protein: CASSLLETGLQETQYF